This TCR beta chain was documented in a study of cytomegalovirus exposure and HLA in healthy donors. Study-level results: Researchers reportedly found TCR beta sequences accurately predicted most subjects' HLA-A and HLA-B alleles. Highest at DRB1 and lowest at HLA-C, TCR association rates differed among HLA loci in a later analysis. A highly shared variant cluster was judged a likely technical artifact. HLA alleles showed associations with around 15,000 TCR beta sequences in a later analysis, at a 0.05 false discovery rate.

A word on this clone: What it binds is unknown.

Trimming removed 0 bases from V and 2 bases from J; junction bases left unmatched: 12. This CDR3 has 19 amino acids. Germline loops: CDR1 MNHNS, CDR2 SASEGT. The PCR employed 60 Vbeta primers together with 13 Jbeta primers. Here immunoSEQ multiplex PCR was the method, and the copy in TCRdb shows in-frame clones only, minus some. The sample lists 300,000 or so clones, 84% occurring once. The source material was PBMCs. The sequence was obtained from a woman between 40 and 55 years old in good health and CMV-seropositive. This chain joins TRBV6-1 and TRBJ2-4; 8 bases agree with TRBD1. CDR3 region: CASSEAARESRGPKNIQYF. In nucleotides, the CDR3 is TGTGCCAGCAGTGAAGCCGCCAGGGAGAGCAGGGGGCCCAAAAACATTCAGTACTTC.